These T cell receptor beta chains were read from a single sample in a study of T cells after yellow fever vaccination. A single record per CDR3 protein comes from TCRdb applying MiXCR to the 5' RACE reads. This sample has 620,000 or so distinct CDR3 sequences, with 9% to 15% found just once. The sequenced sample was PBMCs, obtained on the day of the yellow fever booster vaccination. The receptors derive from a man aged 25-45 years who received the YFV17D yellow fever vaccine. CDR3s include the opening cysteine and the closing phenylalanine or tryptophan. The D gene is left open where the match is weak. A row's size may be missing; if present it is once, few, many or a size class.

d_call: TRBD2
j_call: TRBJ2-7
v_call: TRBV29-1
clone_size: .
cdr3_aa: CSVEGSGSLYEQYF
cdr3_nt: TGCAGCGTTGAGGGTAGCGGGAGTCTGTACGAGCAGTACTTC

d_call: .
j_call: TRBJ2-3
v_call: TRBV20-1
clone_size: .
cdr3_aa: CSASLPLAGDTQYF
cdr3_nt: TGCAGTGCTAGTTTACCTTTGGCGGGGGATACGCAGTATTTT

d_call: TRBD2
j_call: TRBJ2-1
v_call: TRBV20-1
clone_size: .
cdr3_aa: CSAESGRAYNEQFF
cdr3_nt: TGCAGTGCCGAGAGCGGGAGGGCCTACAATGAGCAGTTCTTC

d_call: .
j_call: TRBJ2-2
v_call: TRBV7-8
clone_size: .
cdr3_aa: CASSNLWGTGELFF
cdr3_nt: TGTGCCAGCAGCAATCTTTGGGGCACCGGGGAGCTGTTTTTT

d_call: .
j_call: TRBJ2-5
v_call: TRBV6-2/TRBV6-3
clone_size: .
cdr3_aa: CASSYPMARETQYF
cdr3_nt: TGTGCCAGCAGTTACCCGATGGCCAGGGAGACCCAGTACTTC

d_call: .
j_call: TRBJ2-7
v_call: TRBV30
clone_size: few
cdr3_aa: CAWSRLSSYEQYF
cdr3_nt: TGTGCCTGGAGCCGACTGAGCTCCTACGAGCAGTACTTC

d_call: .
j_call: TRBJ2-1
v_call: TRBV29-1
clone_size: .
cdr3_aa: CSVAYNEQFF
cdr3_nt: TGCAGCGTTGCGTACAATGAGCAGTTCTTC

d_call: .
j_call: TRBJ2-1
v_call: TRBV3-1
clone_size: few
cdr3_aa: CASSQGGRGNEQFF
cdr3_nt: TGTGCCAGCAGCCAAGGGGGGCGCGGCAATGAGCAGTTCTTC

d_call: TRBD1
j_call: TRBJ2-3
v_call: TRBV19
clone_size: .
cdr3_aa: CASSSSPGQGATDTQYF
cdr3_nt: TGTGCCAGTAGTAGCTCCCCGGGACAGGGGGCGACGGATACGCAGTATTTT

d_call: .
j_call: TRBJ2-3
v_call: TRBV4-3
clone_size: few
cdr3_aa: CASSQGMPPSTDTQYF
cdr3_nt: TGCGCCAGCAGCCAAGGAATGCCCCCTAGCACAGATACGCAGTATTTT

d_call: .
j_call: TRBJ2-1
v_call: TRBV5-1
clone_size: .
cdr3_aa: CASSLGGMAGTYNEQFF
cdr3_nt: TGCGCCAGCAGCTTGGGGGGAATGGCGGGGACCTACAATGAGCAGTTCTTC

d_call: TRBD1
j_call: TRBJ2-2
v_call: TRBV12-3/TRBV12-4
clone_size: .
cdr3_aa: CASSQDRSISGELFF
cdr3_nt: TGTGCCAGCAGTCAGGACAGGTCGATCTCCGGGGAGCTGTTTTTT

d_call: .
j_call: TRBJ2-1
v_call: TRBV5-6
clone_size: many
cdr3_aa: CASSPRGGDLSYNEQFF
cdr3_nt: TGTGCCAGCAGCCCACGGGGCGGGGACCTCTCCTACAATGAGCAGTTCTTC

d_call: .
j_call: TRBJ2-1
v_call: TRBV18
clone_size: few
cdr3_aa: CASSINLIPYNEQFF
cdr3_nt: TGTGCCAGCTCGATTAACCTCATCCCGTACAATGAGCAGTTCTTC

d_call: .
j_call: TRBJ2-3
v_call: TRBV11-2
clone_size: .
cdr3_aa: CASSLNGESTDTQYF
cdr3_nt: TGTGCCAGCAGCTTAAACGGGGAGAGCACAGATACGCAGTATTTT

d_call: .
j_call: TRBJ1-2
v_call: TRBV7-9
clone_size: .
cdr3_aa: CASSLDFAGDSYGYTF
cdr3_nt: TGTGCCAGCAGCTTAGATTTTGCAGGGGACTCCTATGGCTACACCTTC

d_call: TRBD2
j_call: TRBJ2-2
v_call: TRBV7-2
clone_size: few
cdr3_aa: CASSLLAGGGRTGELFF
cdr3_nt: TGTGCCAGCAGCTTACTAGCGGGAGGGGGTCGGACCGGGGAGCTGTTTTTT

d_call: .
j_call: TRBJ2-1
v_call: TRBV18
clone_size: .
cdr3_aa: CASSTNSYNEQFF
cdr3_nt: TGTGCCAGCTCAACAAACAGCTACAATGAGCAGTTCTTC

d_call: .
j_call: TRBJ2-5
v_call: TRBV15
clone_size: few
cdr3_aa: CATSRDIEYQETQYF
cdr3_nt: TGTGCCACCAGCAGAGATATTGAATACCAAGAGACCCAGTACTTC

d_call: TRBD1
j_call: TRBJ2-2
v_call: TRBV7-2
clone_size: .
cdr3_aa: CASSPMGRGIGELFF
cdr3_nt: TGTGCCAGCAGCCCCATGGGCAGGGGGATCGGGGAGCTGTTTTTT

d_call: TRBD1
j_call: TRBJ1-2
v_call: TRBV5-1
clone_size: few
cdr3_aa: CASSRTGDDYGYTF
cdr3_nt: TGCGCCAGCAGCCGGACAGGGGATGACTATGGCTACACCTTC

d_call: .
j_call: TRBJ1-1
v_call: TRBV12-3/TRBV12-4
clone_size: .
cdr3_aa: CASSWTADSEAFF
cdr3_nt: TGTGCCAGCAGTTGGACGGCGGACTCTGAAGCTTTCTTT

d_call: .
j_call: TRBJ2-3
v_call: TRBV5-1
clone_size: .
cdr3_aa: CASSPSTGALTMDTQYF
cdr3_nt: TGCGCCAGCAGTCCCTCAACGGGGGCTCTCACAATGGATACGCAGTATTTT

d_call: TRBD2
j_call: TRBJ2-7
v_call: TRBV5-4
clone_size: few
cdr3_aa: CASSLGLAEGYEQYF
cdr3_nt: TGTGCCAGCAGCTTGGGGCTAGCGGAGGGCTACGAGCAGTACTTC

d_call: .
j_call: TRBJ2-2
v_call: TRBV6-5
clone_size: .
cdr3_aa: CASSYSVDLRGGELFF
cdr3_nt: TGTGCCAGCAGTTACTCGGTCGACCTTCGCGGCGGGGAGCTGTTTTTT

d_call: TRBD2
j_call: TRBJ2-1
v_call: TRBV19
clone_size: few
cdr3_aa: CASSSLQASGRLNEQFF
cdr3_nt: TGTGCCAGTAGTTCCCTGCAGGCTAGCGGGAGGCTCAATGAGCAGTTCTTC

d_call: TRBD1
j_call: TRBJ2-2
v_call: TRBV7-2
clone_size: few
cdr3_aa: CASSLVGGGSNTGELFF
cdr3_nt: TGTGCCAGCAGCTTAGTAGGGGGCGGATCGAACACCGGGGAGCTGTTTTTT

d_call: TRBD1
j_call: TRBJ1-2
v_call: TRBV29-1
clone_size: .
cdr3_aa: CSVGDRDYGYTF
cdr3_nt: TGCAGCGTAGGCGACAGGGACTATGGCTACACCTTC

d_call: .
j_call: TRBJ2-3
v_call: TRBV20-1
clone_size: few
cdr3_aa: CSAGALNTQYF
cdr3_nt: TGCAGTGCCGGGGCCCTAAATACGCAGTATTTT

d_call: .
j_call: TRBJ1-2
v_call: TRBV25-1
clone_size: few
cdr3_aa: CASSAQINYGYTF
cdr3_nt: TGTGCCAGCAGTGCTCAGATCAACTATGGCTACACCTTC

d_call: TRBD2
j_call: TRBJ2-1
v_call: TRBV12-3/TRBV12-4
clone_size: .
cdr3_aa: CASSLRQGAGGGNEQFF
cdr3_nt: TGTGCCAGCAGTTTACGCCAAGGCGCGGGAGGGGGTAATGAGCAGTTCTTC

d_call: .
j_call: TRBJ1-1
v_call: TRBV4-2
clone_size: .
cdr3_aa: CASSQDTFDTEAFF
cdr3_nt: TGTGCCAGCAGCCAAGACACGTTTGACACTGAAGCTTTCTTT

d_call: .
j_call: TRBJ1-5
v_call: TRBV20-1
clone_size: .
cdr3_aa: CSARAGSNQPQHF
cdr3_nt: TGCAGTGCTAGAGCCGGATCTAATCAGCCCCAGCATTTT

d_call: .
j_call: TRBJ1-5
v_call: TRBV7-2
clone_size: many
cdr3_aa: CASSQRTNQPQHF
cdr3_nt: TGTGCCAGCAGCCAGAGGACCAATCAGCCCCAGCATTTT

d_call: .
j_call: TRBJ2-5
v_call: TRBV19
clone_size: .
cdr3_aa: CASGTLETQYF
cdr3_nt: TGTGCCAGCGGGACCTTAGAGACCCAGTACTTC

d_call: TRBD1
j_call: TRBJ2-1
v_call: TRBV5-1
clone_size: many
cdr3_aa: CASSLGQGTNEQFF
cdr3_nt: TGCGCCAGCAGCTTGGGACAGGGGACCAATGAGCAGTTCTTC

d_call: .
j_call: TRBJ1-1
v_call: TRBV27
clone_size: few
cdr3_aa: CASSLSHIRNTEAFF
cdr3_nt: TGTGCCAGCAGTTTATCACATATTCGGAACACTGAAGCTTTCTTT

d_call: TRBD2
j_call: TRBJ2-3
v_call: TRBV6-5
clone_size: few
cdr3_aa: CASSYSSSGRADTQYF
cdr3_nt: TGTGCCAGCAGTTACTCGTCTAGCGGGAGGGCAGATACGCAGTATTTT

d_call: TRBD2
j_call: TRBJ2-5
v_call: TRBV29-1
clone_size: few
cdr3_aa: CSVVWAGVETQYF
cdr3_nt: TGCAGCGTTGTATGGGCGGGGGTTGAGACCCAGTACTTC

d_call: TRBD1
j_call: TRBJ2-7
v_call: TRBV12-3/TRBV12-4
clone_size: .
cdr3_aa: CASREQGKLRSYEQYF
cdr3_nt: TGTGCCAGCAGAGAACAGGGGAAGCTACGGTCGTACGAGCAGTACTTC

d_call: .
j_call: TRBJ1-5
v_call: TRBV28
clone_size: many
cdr3_aa: CASSLSDQPQHF
cdr3_nt: TGTGCCAGCAGTTTATCCGATCAGCCCCAGCATTTT

d_call: TRBD2
j_call: TRBJ2-5
v_call: TRBV7-2
clone_size: .
cdr3_aa: CASSAGTSGSLETQYF
cdr3_nt: TGTGCCAGCAGCGCCGGGACTAGCGGGAGTTTAGAGACCCAGTACTTC

d_call: TRBD2
j_call: TRBJ2-7
v_call: TRBV20-1
clone_size: many
cdr3_aa: CSADGLVNYEQYF
cdr3_nt: TGCAGTGCGGATGGACTAGTTAACTACGAGCAGTACTTC

d_call: .
j_call: TRBJ2-7
v_call: TRBV3-1
clone_size: few
cdr3_aa: CACPAPRGENYEQYF
cdr3_nt: TGTGCCTGCCCGGCCCCCCGTGGCGAAAATTACGAGCAGTACTTC

d_call: .
j_call: TRBJ1-1
v_call: TRBV20-1
clone_size: few
cdr3_aa: CSAFYLNTEAFF
cdr3_nt: TGCAGTGCTTTTTACCTGAACACTGAAGCTTTCTTT

d_call: .
j_call: TRBJ2-1
v_call: TRBV29-1
clone_size: .
cdr3_aa: CSVEEEDSYNEQLF
cdr3_nt: TGCAGCGTTGAGGAGGAGGACTCCTACAATGAGCAGTTATTC